A single T cell receptor beta chain is shown here with its context. Its antigen is currently not known. Within one base of it there is no much larger clone, and no base qualities were kept. The junction shows trimming of 3 bases on V and 2 bases on J, and the gene matches do not reach 8 bases of it. Based on the germline V gene, the CDR1 and CDR2 sequences are SGDLS and YYNGEE. Measured from the cysteine to the phenylalanine, the CDR3 is 15 residues long. Left in the record is the CDR3 DNA by itself, 45 bases read in frame from the first base. Collaborating institutions collected whole blood in K2EDTA tubes following their own protocols. For TCRbeta analysis, collaborators shipped samples as frozen whole blood, isolated PBMCs, or DNA extracted from either of those sample types. The immunoSEQ Assay, a bias-controlled multiplex PCR, was used to amplify TCRbeta CDR3 regions from genomic DNA. For the original study's pipeline: The number of nucleated cells in each sample was estimated by amplification of reference gene primers within the assay. To quantify the absolute abundance of each unique TCRbeta CDR3 rearrangement, sequence reads were collapsed and filtered. For each sample, productive Simpson clonality was calculated as the square root of Simpson's diversity index over productive rearrangements. TCRdb took over this immuneACCESS table, retaining in-frame rearrangements with V and J assigned. Such tables are incomplete; in checked studies, under half of the missing clones stem from an unresolved V gene, and the remainder is unexplained. That table gives V, J and clone size, and the DNA gave D and trimming. This sample gives under 120,000 clones in total; 85% to 90% of them show up just once. The ten top clones hold 32% of the sample.

These data are taken from a study of blood T cell repertoires in COVID-19 (dated by TCRdb to the early 2020s). Background on the whole study: Samples covering the acute and convalescent phases of COVID-19 were provided by collaborators in the United States, Italy and Spain. The material from the prospective study consisted of cDNA or gDNA derived from T cells, B-cell-depleted T cells, or PBMCs. Subjects who had been exposed to COVID-19, were actively infected with it, or had recovered from it provided the deeply sampled blood TCRbeta repertoires that made up the dataset. The repertoires were released in a freely available public database intended as a resource for research on the immune response to SARS-CoV-2. The samples were drawn from the first 160 participants of the ongoing ImmuneRACE study and from under 1,500 subjects provided by 6 global collaborators. Nearly every sample came with metadata listing a de-identified subject ID, COVID-19 status, age in years and sex. HLA class I and class II types, where available, came from metadata supplied by the sample provider rather than from assay-based typing. General conclusions and limits of the study: How much clinical and demographic metadata was included differed by source and by participant, and the metadata was provided uncurated.

The TCR sequence derives from an elderly woman with acute or convalescent COVID-19. Material for sequencing was peripheral blood. The rearranged segments are TRBV9 and TRBJ2-7; 7 of the junction bases match TRBD2. At the DNA level, the sequence is TGTGCCAGCAGCGAGGGCCGGGCGGGAGCCTACGAGCAGTACTTC. It translates as CASSEGRAGAYEQYF.